The sequence of this TCR beta chain was determined in a study of CD8 T cells in ankylosing spondylitis. TCRdb analysed the 5' RACE reads with MiXCR anew, one entry per CDR3 protein. Among 300,000 to 400,000 distinct CDR3 sequences listed, about 20% were seen once. Study-level points and caveats: In ankylosing spondylitis patients, matched synovial fluid reportedly showed significant enrichment of disease-linked clones. Seemingly characteristic of ankylosing spondylitis blood was a TCR beta motif consisting of about 8 highly homologous variants. CD8+ by phenotype, disease-linked clones were relatively rare in peripheral blood.

Only a few counts were recorded for this clonotype. Its matching antigen is unknown. This CDR3 comprises 17 residues. The V and J ends lost 2 bases and 7 bases, in that order; junction bases with no gene match: 14. Looked up from germline, CDR1 is LGHDT and CDR2 is YNNKEL (reference sequence). The receptor's source is a male donor with ankylosing spondylitis. The sequencing input was blood, either unsorted or a sorted T cell fraction (not recorded which). The chain uses TRBV3-1 and TRBJ2-3, with TRBD2 identical over 8 bases. CDR3 loop: CASSQPGPAGVPYTQYF. Here the CDR3 DNA reads TGTGCCAGCAGCCAACCCGGACCAGCGGGAGTACCTTATACGCAGTATTTT.